One and the same sample provided the 25 T cell receptor beta chains below, sequenced in a study of blood T cell repertoires in COVID-19. The data were produced by immunoSEQ multiplex PCR, yet TCRdb's version contains in-frame clones alone and is incomplete. The repertoire holds 60,000 to 85,000 clones, with roughly 91% as singletons. Source material: peripheral blood. The receptor set was obtained from a woman at least 80 years old with active or convalescent COVID-19.

This chain joins TRBV9 and TRBJ1-1; D is unclear. CDR3 length: 15 residues. Germline lookup yields CDR1 SGDLS and CDR2 YYNGEE. V was clipped by 4 bases and J by 0 bases, with 13 bases between them. CDR3 nucleotide sequence: TGTGCCAGCAGCCCCCCAGGTCAGATGAACACTGAAGCTTTCTTT. Its translation: CASSPPGQMNTEAFF.

The gene calls are TRBV5-6 and TRBJ2-1; TRBD1 might be the D (6 bases). The germline CDR1 and CDR2 sequences are SGHDT and YYEEEE. This CDR3 comprises 15 residues. Trimming removed 10 bases at V and 0 bases at J, with 17 bases between. CDR3 in amino acids: CASRGYEPSYNEQFF. The CDR3 DNA reads as TGTGCCTCGAGGGGGTATGAACCCTCCTACAATGAGCAGTTCTTC. Combining the CDR3 with reference TRBV5-6 and TRBJ2-1 gives the whole variable domain DAGVTQSPTHLIKTRGQQVTLRCSPKSGHDTVSWYQQALGQGPQFIFQYYEEEERQRGNFPDRFSGHQFPNYSSELNVNALLLGDSALYLCASRGYEPSYNEQFFGPGTRLTVL.

V gene TRBV21-1 combines with J gene TRBJ2-3; the table assigns TRBD2, which was not confirmed against the DNA. TRBV21-1 constitutes a pseudogene. The CDR3 extends over 12 amino acids. The CDR3 region has the DNA TGTGCCAGCACACTGGGCACAGATACGCAGTATTTT. Translated, it gives CASTLGTDTQYF.

This clone has more than one count but fewer than ten. The rearrangement links TRBV6-5 to TRBJ2-2; 10 bases agree with TRBD1. From germline, CDR1 is MNHEY and CDR2 SVGAGI. The V and J ends lost 8 bases and 5 bases, in that order; junction bases with no gene match: 8. This CDR3 contains 15 residues. DNA for the CDR3: TGTGCCAGCCAACCCGGGACAGGGGCTACCGGGGAGCTGTTTTTT. It encodes CASQPGTGATGELFF.

For this clone: A junction end diverges from the germline sequence, so it may reflect a read error. The chain carries TRBV5-6 and TRBJ2-2, with 7 bases fitting TRBD1. CDR1 and CDR2 from the germline V gene are SGHDT and YYEEEE. The CDR3 spans 16 residues. Here the CDR3 DNA reads TGTGCCAGCAGCTTTGGGCGCAGGGGGAACGCCGGGGAGCTGTTTTTT. Translation: CASSFGRRGNAGELFF. Filled out from reference TRBV5-6 and TRBJ2-2, the complete variable domain reads DAGVTQSPTHLIKTRGQQVTLRCSPKSGHDTVSWYQQALGQGPQFIFQYYEEEERQRGNFPDRFSGHQFPNYSSELNVNALLLGDSALYLCASSFGRRGNAGELFFGEGSRLTVL.

The chain recombines TRBV5-1 with TRBJ2-1; perhaps TRBD1 as D (5 bases). The V end was cut by 0 bases, the J end by 10 bases, with 8 bases between. This CDR3 has 12 residues. Germline CDR1 SGHRS, CDR2 YFSETQ. Written as DNA, the CDR3 is TGCGCCAGCAGCTTGGCAGGGAACGAGCAGTTCTTC. Encoded protein: CASSLAGNEQFF.

This chain connects TRBV24-1 to TRBJ2-1; maybe TRBD2 (5 bases). This CDR3 comprises 15 residues. Per the germline V gene, CDR1 is KGHDR and CDR2 is SFDVKD. The V end was cut by 3 bases, the J end by 0 bases, with 8 bases between. The CDR3 coding sequence is TGTGCCACCAGTGATGGACTGAGCTCCTACAATGAGCAGTTCTTC. This translates into CATSDGLSSYNEQFF.

The chain combines TRBV7-8 with TRBJ2-7; TRBD1 matches at 8 bases. CDR3 size: 15 residues. The ends lost 5 bases at V and 6 bases at J; junction bases unmatched: 12. Germline assignment: CDR1 SGHVS and CDR2 FQNEAQ. The CDR3 spells CASSPRPDRVSEQYF. CDR3 nucleotide sequence: TGTGCCAGCAGCCCACGGCCGGACAGGGTGAGCGAGCAGTACTTC.

The chain links TRBV2 to TRBJ2-3; TRBD2 is a possible D gene (7 bases). In germline, CDR1 is SNHLY, CDR2 FYNNEI. V lost 6 bases and J 6 bases, leaving 19 bases between the germline ends. This CDR3 has 15 residues. The CDR3 reads CASSPNGGGRDTQYF. The CDR3 DNA sequence: TGTGCCAGCAGCCCAAATGGGGGGGGCCGGGATACGCAGTATTTT.

The rearrangement joins TRBV11-2 to TRBJ2-7; no clear D gene. The CDR3 length is 15 residues. Germline CDR1 SGHAT, CDR2 FQNNGV. The ends were cut back, 1 base at V and 4 bases at J, with 14 bases in the middle. Here the CDR3 reads CASSLARFLRYEQYF. As DNA, the CDR3 is TGTGCCAGCAGCTTAGCACGGTTCCTAAGATACGAGCAGTACTTC.

The chain is built from TRBV5-1 and TRBJ1-3; no firm D call. Germline V gene sequence: CDR1 SGHRS, CDR2 YFSETQ. V shed 5 bases and J shed 4 bases, with 19 bases lying between them. The CDR3 runs 16 residues. The DNA for the CDR3 is TGCGCCAGCAGGAATGAGGTTGGACTCGACGGAAACACCATATATTTT. It encodes CASRNEVGLDGNTIYF.

The rearrangement links TRBV19 to TRBJ1-1, with TRBD1 identical over 7 bases. CDR3 length equals 17 residues. The junction had 15 bases not matched to a gene; V was cut back by 3 bases and J by 5 bases. The germline CDR1 and CDR2 sequences are LNHDA and SQIVND (reference sequence). CDR3 sequence (DNA): TGTGCCAGTAGTATTCTCTTCAGAACAGGGGAAGAGACTGAAGCTTTCTTT. Translation: CASSILFRTGEETEAFF.

The chain uses TRBV12-3 or TRBV12-4 and TRBJ2-7; a possible D gene is TRBD1 (5 bases). This CDR3 is 11 amino acids long. Trimming stripped 2 bases from V and 9 bases from J, with 8 bases between. Written as DNA, the CDR3 is TGTGCCAGCAGTTTAAGGGGTTGGCAGTACTTC. It specifies CASSLRGWQYF.

The genes are TRBV12-2 and TRBJ2-3; TRBD2 was called by the table and not checked on the DNA. TRBV12-2 is designated a pseudogene. The CDR3 has 15 residues. This CDR3 is CASRLTSGGKDTQYF. As DNA, the CDR3 is TGTGCAAGTCGCCTCACTAGCGGGGGGAAAGATACGCAGTATTTT.

This clone has only a few counts. The V gene is TRBV11-3, the J gene TRBJ2-7; TRBD1 agrees at 8 bases. Germline CDR1 and CDR2: SGHNT and YENEEA. The CDR3 extends over 13 amino acids. J was trimmed by 5 bases and V by 5 bases; bases with no gene match: 5. The CDR3 DNA sequence: TGTGCCAGCAGCGACCGGACAGGGCACGAGCAGTACTTC. Amino acids: CASSDRTGHEQYF.

The table lists this clone with a few counts. Other DNA variants within this sample encode the same CDR3. This chain uses TRBV3-1 (or the pseudogene TRBV3-2) with TRBJ2-3, with 15 bases fitting TRBD2. J gave up 4 bases and V 3 bases, and 11 bases lay outside the gene matches. Germline CDR1 LGHDT, CDR2 YNNKEL (reference sequence). The CDR3 loop spans 19 amino acids. The CDR3 DNA reads as TGTGCCAGCAGCCAGCGGGGACTAGCGGGGGGCCCCTCACCAGATACGCAGTATTTT. Amino acid sequence: CASSQRGLAGGPSPDTQYF.

The gene calls are TRBV2 and TRBJ2-1; D uncertain. Trimming removed 9 bases at V and 7 bases at J, with 10 bases between. Germline V lookup: CDR1 SNHLY, CDR2 FYNNEI. The CDR3 loop spans 11 amino acids. The CDR3, as DNA: TGTGCCAGTTCTTTTTTGAATGAGCAGTTCTTC. Translating gives CASSFLNEQFF. The full variable domain, its missing parts supplied by reference TRBV2 and TRBJ2-1, is EPEVTQTPSHQVTQMGQEVILRCVPISNHLYFYWYRQILGQKVEFLVSFYNNEISEKSEIFDDQFSVERPDGSNFTLKIRSTKLEDSAMYFCASSFLNEQFFGPGTRLTVL.

The genes are TRBV27 and TRBJ2-1, with D maybe TRBD2 (5 bases). The CDR3 sequence is 18 residues long. Trimming left V 6 bases short and J 7 bases short, with 28 bases between. Germline assignment: CDR1 MNHEY and CDR2 SMNVEV (reference sequence). CDR3 protein: CASRAGRRAGQRWNEQFF. The CDR3 region has the DNA TGTGCCAGCAGGGCAGGACGTCGGGCGGGCCAGCGTTGGAATGAGCAGTTCTTC.

This sequence joins TRBV6-6 and TRBJ1-3; the D is unclear. V was shortened by 3 bases and J by 7 bases, with 16 bases between the two germline ends. Germline CDR1 MNHNY, CDR2 SVGAGI (reference sequence). The CDR3 is 15 amino acids. The CDR3 loop is CASSYIDGLANTIYF. In DNA, the CDR3 is TGTGCCAGCAGTTATATCGACGGCCTAGCGAACACCATATATTTT.

This clone has only a few counts. V gene TRBV5-6 combines with J gene TRBJ2-7, with a weak D call TRBD1 (5 bases). Deletions cut 4 bases from V and 7 bases from J, with 12 bases between. Germline CDR1 is SGHDT and CDR2 is YYEEEE. The CDR3 has 12 residues. CDR3: CASSADNWEQYF. The CDR3 coding sequence is TGTGCCAGCAGCGCGGACAACTGGGAGCAGTACTTC.

The chain recombines TRBV7-9 with TRBJ2-6, with a tentative D call TRBD1 (5 bases). The CDR3 loop spans 15 amino acids. Germline V lookup: CDR1 SEHNR, CDR2 FQNEAQ (reference sequence). The V end was cut by 0 bases, the J end by 3 bases, with 6 bases between. The CDR3 sequence is CASSLAQGGANVLTF. The CDR3 bases are TGTGCCAGCAGCTTAGCGCAGGGTGGGGCCAACGTCCTGACTTTC.

The chain employs TRBV7-2 and TRBJ1-4; 9 bases agree with TRBD1. The V gene's germline CDR1 is SGHTA and CDR2 FQGNSA. V trimming: 6 bases; J trimming: 5 bases; junction bases outside the gene matches: 7. The CDR3 spans 15 residues. CDR3 nucleotide sequence: TGTGCCAGCAGTCCGGGCGGGACAGGGAATGAAAAACTGTTTTTT. As protein: CASSPGGTGNEKLFF.

The rearrangement links TRBV19 to TRBJ2-1; TRBD1 agrees at 10 bases. V shed 6 bases, J shed 7 bases, and the junction held 6 bases outside the gene matches. Germline V gene lookup returns CDR1 LNHDA and CDR2 SQIVND (reference sequence). The CDR3 has 14 residues. CDR3 in DNA: TGTGCCAGTAGGCGACAGGGGGCGGGAAATGAGCAGTTCTTC. Translation gives CASRRQGAGNEQFF.

This clone showed up many times. The chain joins TRBV7-2 to TRBJ2-7; 8 bases match TRBD1. Losses at the gene ends were 4 bases for V and 0 bases for J; bases not matched to a gene: 8. There are 16 residues in the CDR3. Germline CDR1 SGHTA, CDR2 FQGNSA. CDR3 region: CASSSSGGVSSYEQYF. The CDR3 DNA follows: TGTGCCAGCAGCTCCTCAGGGGGCGTGAGCTCCTACGAGCAGTACTTC.

This chain links TRBV5-1 with TRBJ2-1; 9 bases match TRBD1. J gave up 8 bases and V 0 bases, and 6 bases lay outside the gene matches. The CDR3 has 15 residues. Germline assignment: CDR1 SGHRS and CDR2 YFSETQ. The CDR3 DNA is TGCGCCAGCAGCTTGGGGGACAGGGAATCCGATGAGCAGTTCTTC. Protein sequence: CASSLGDRESDEQFF.